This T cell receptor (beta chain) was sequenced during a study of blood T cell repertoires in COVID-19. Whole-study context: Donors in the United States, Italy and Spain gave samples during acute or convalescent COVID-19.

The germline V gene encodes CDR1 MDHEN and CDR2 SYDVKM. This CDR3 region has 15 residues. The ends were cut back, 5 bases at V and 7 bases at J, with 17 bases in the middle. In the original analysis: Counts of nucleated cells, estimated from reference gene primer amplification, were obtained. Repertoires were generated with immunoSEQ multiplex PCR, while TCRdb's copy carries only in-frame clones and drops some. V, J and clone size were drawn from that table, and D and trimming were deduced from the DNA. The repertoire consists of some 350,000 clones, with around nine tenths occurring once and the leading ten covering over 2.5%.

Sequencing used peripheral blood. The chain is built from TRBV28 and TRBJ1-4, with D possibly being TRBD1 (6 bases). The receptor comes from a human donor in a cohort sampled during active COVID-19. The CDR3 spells CASSAPQGRVEKLFF. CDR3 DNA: TGTGCCAGCAGTGCCCCACAGGGCCGAGTTGAAAAACTGTTTTTT.